The rows below give T cell receptor beta chains drawn from one sample of a study of Graves' ophthalmopathy and Graves' hyperthyroidism. TCRdb redid the calling of the multiplex PCR reads with MiXCR, one entry per CDR3 protein. Of hundreds of thousands of distinct CDR3 sequences detected, more than 40% appear once; the ten largest clones hold roughly 3.5%. The sample taken for sequencing was peripheral blood. The receptors originated from an adult man with Graves' ophthalmopathy. The CDR3 runs from the conserved cysteine through the conserved F or W. Rows give clone size only sometimes, using once, few, many, or a class for an expanded clone.

>17|many|TRBV15|TRBJ1-6
CATSRVPLADTGSPLHF
>15|NA|TRBV5-1|TRBJ2-5
CASRTSERIPAAQYF
>16|NA|TRBV10-3|TRBJ2-7
CAISEKGRVPPDEQYF
>18|NA|TRBV10-3|TRBJ2-2
CASSYIGPVEAKTGELFF
>16|NA|TRBV11-1|TRBJ2-2
CASSLWARGRAGELFF
>14|few|TRBV20-1|TRBJ1-2
CSAFPHGDLFGYTF
>17|NA|TRBV4-1|TRBJ2-2
CASSQDVWTANTGELFF
>13|NA|TRBV29-1|TRBJ1-1
CSPQRYWNTEAFF
>14|NA|TRBV6-1|TRBJ2-2
CASNPGPTSGELFF
>13|many|TRBV20-1|TRBJ1-1
CSAKGQGDTEAFF
>13|few|TRBV4-3|TRBJ1-1
CASSQPLSRGAFF
>13|few|TRBV5-1|TRBJ1-2
CASSLGGMSGYTF
>14|many|TRBV7-2|TRBJ2-5
CASSPRGLEETQYF
>17|few|TRBV4-1|TRBJ1-5
CASSQRSGGLSNQPQHF
>18|many|TRBV20-1|TRBJ1-2
CSARGGTRGLGVVYGYTF
>14|many|TRBV7-3|TRBJ1-1
CASSHPPGDTEAFF
>15|many|TRBV12-3/TRBV12-4|TRBJ1-3
CASSLGTASGNTIYF
>13|NA|TRBV10-3|TRBJ1-1
CAISQAGGTEAFF
>14|many|TRBV7-9|TRBJ2-5
CASTPDRTQETQYF
>17|NA|TRBV6-5|TRBJ1-3
CASSRGGGPKVGNTIYF
>15|many|TRBV20-1|TRBJ1-2
CSARNLRQGFYGYTF
>15|many|TRBV2|TRBJ1-5
CASSQRTGVNQPQHF
>16|NA|TRBV20-1|TRBJ2-6
CSARGQGAFGANVLTF
>14|few|TRBV27|TRBJ1-5
CASSVRGNGQPQHF
>16|many|TRBV13|TRBJ2-7
CASSLGRTAGSYEQYF
>15|many|TRBV10-3|TRBJ2-7
CAISEAPGTTYEQYF
>15|many|TRBV7-9|TRBJ2-2
CASRPGQGSTGELFF
>14|many|TRBV7-2|TRBJ2-5
CASSLTSTQETQYF
>13|NA|TRBV29-1|TRBJ2-7
CSAVDRVGYEQYF
>10|few|TRBV29-1|TRBJ2-1
CSVGQGGQFF
>14|NA|TRBV9|TRBJ2-5
CASRGDARAGEQYF
>11|many|TRBV19|TRBJ1-4
CASSIGEKLFF
>15|NA|TRBV29-1|TRBJ2-7
CSVEEWATGHYEQYF
>13|few|TRBV5-1|TRBJ1-1
CASSLVFGIEAFF
>14|NA|TRBV15|TRBJ1-2
CATSSAGQESGYTF
>13|NA|TRBV24-1|TRBJ1-1
CATSDSLDTEAFF
>15|many|TRBV10-3|TRBJ2-2
CAISGQGTLTGELFF
>15|NA|TRBV6-5|TRBJ1-1
CASSSPFTAFSEAFF
>15|few|TRBV4-1|TRBJ1-2
CASSPREDRSYGYTF
>14|NA|TRBV5-1|TRBJ1-2
CASSLDSRGNGYTF
>14|NA|TRBV29-1|TRBJ1-2
CSVGDQDRLYGYTF
>12|NA|TRBV10-3|TRBJ1-2
CAISEGQGINTF
>16|many|TRBV29-1|TRBJ1-3
CSVELWRQSSGNTIYF
>14|NA|TRBV25-1|TRBJ2-3
CASSLEGAADTQYF
>14|many|TRBV5-1|TRBJ1-2
CASSLVARGNGYTF
>18|once|TRBV24-1|TRBJ2-5
CATSDGQGAGEGQETQYF
>16|NA|TRBV7-9|TRBJ1-4
CANSATGALTNKKLFF
>13|few|TRBV5-1|TRBJ1-2
CASTGTGDYGYTF